This T cell receptor beta chain was documented in a study of CD8+CD57+ T cells in acquired aplastic anemia. Study details: When averaged, DNA from sorted CD4+ and CD8+ cells came to 3.2 ug. Study-wide points: Patients versus controls showed no significant CD8+ Simpson's diversity difference.

Genomic DNA constituted the template upon which TCR beta VDJ and CDR3 profiling was performed. MiXCR, run by TCRdb on the reads, gives a single entry per CDR3 protein. Of 170,000 or so distinct CDR3 sequences detected, roughly 50% appear once; the ten largest clones hold under 40%. Details on this clonotype: What it binds is unknown.

Patients picked for sequencing had shown CD8+CD57+ cell expansion detected by flow cytometry. The V gene's germline CDR1 is LNHDA and CDR2 SQIVND (reference sequence). The CDR3 extends over 13 amino acids. V was cut by 3 bases and J by 14 bases, with 17 bases left in between. Source material: sorted CD4+, CD8+, or CD8+CD57+ T cells (not recorded which) from PBMCs. The gene calls are TRBV19 and TRBJ1-5; D gene ambiguous. The source is a human donor with aplastic anemia. The CDR3 region has the DNA TGTGCCAGTAGTATCCGGACCAAATCCTACGAGCATTTT. Residues: CASSIRTKSYEHF.